The next 3 T cell receptor beta chains were all read from a single sample in a study of molecular identifiers for immune sequencing clone quantification. TCRdb re-analysed the PCR reads in MiXCR, keeping a single row per CDR3 protein. The sample has some 650,000 distinct CDR3 sequences, just under 20% seen once; the top ten hold 0.85%. Source material: naive CD8+ T cells from blood, with Jurkat cell RNA spiked in. Subset here: FACS-sorted CD8+CD4-CCR7+CD45RA+ naive T cells. These receptors were taken from a human donor in good health. Some libraries in this study had Jurkat cell RNA spiked in.

This clonotype came up many times. This chain connects TRBV3-1 to TRBJ1-4; D gene uncertain. Germline CDR1 and CDR2: LGHDT and YNNKEL (reference sequence). The CDR3 contains 12 residues. V dropped 7 bases and J dropped 8 bases, with 11 bases sitting between them. The CDR3 loop reads CASMDGREKLFF. The CDR3 DNA follows: TGTGCCAGCATGGACGGGAGAGAAAAACTGTTTTTT.

With regard to this clonotype: Germline is not matched at one junction end, which may reflect a read error. In nucleotides, the CDR3 is TGTGCCGGCAGTGAACTGGGACAGGGGTTTATCGAGCAGTACTTC. Its translation is CAGSELGQGFIEQYF. The chain uses TRBV6-1 and TRBJ2-7; 10 nucleotides agree with TRBD1. Looked up from germline, CDR1 is MNHNS and CDR2 is SASEGT. CDR3 length: 15 amino acids.

This clonotype occurred many times. The V call is TRBV5-8, the J call TRBJ2-3; no reliable D call. Per the germline V gene, CDR1 is SGHTS and CDR2 is YDEGEE. Trimming left V 4 bases short and J 1 base short, with 10 bases between. The CDR3 has 14 amino acids. Here the CDR3 reads CASSHGVGTDTQYF. Here the CDR3 DNA reads TGTGCCAGCAGCCATGGAGTCGGCACAGATACGCAGTATTTT. The whole variable domain, remainder taken from reference TRBV5-8 and TRBJ2-3, is EAGVTQSPTHLIKTRGQQATLRCSPISGHTSVYWYQQALGLGLQFLLWYDEGEERNRGNFPPRFSGRQFPNYSSELNVNALELEDSALYLCASSHGVGTDTQYFGPGTRLTVL.